This T cell receptor beta chain is drawn from a study of low-dose radiotherapy and immunotherapy resistance in tumors. Covering alpha and beta chains, TRAV- and TRBV-specific primers were used for the first-strand cDNA. TCR amplification involved 20 PCR cycles with a constant-region primer and V-primer adapter. The authors amplified isolated mRNA by in vitro transcription. TCRdb reanalysed the reads using MiXCR and keeps one entry per CDR3 protein. In the table there are approximately 6,000 distinct CDR3 sequences, about four fifths of which are singletons. The CDR3 is made up of 15 amino acids. Germline-derived CDR1 and CDR2 are SGHRS and YFSETQ. Trimming shortened V by 2 bases and J by 2 bases, and 14 bases separated the two germline ends.

The rearrangement joins TRBV5-1 to TRBJ2-7; a possible D gene is TRBD2 (6 bases). This receptor was identified in a human donor with advanced metastatic prostate, ovarian, gallbladder or colorectal cancer (not recorded which). This table probably holds off-target reads from a library built for another chain. This CDR3 is CASSFSGGITYEQYF. CDR3 nucleotides: TGCGCCAGCAGCTTTTCCGGCGGGATTACCTACGAGCAGTACTTC.